This T cell receptor beta chain was found in a study of OX40 agonist ivuxolimab in advanced cancers. Study-level background: A male proportion of over 75% was recorded, with mean age roughly 60 years and range roughly 23 to 79. Previous treatment with anti-PD-1, anti-PD-L1 or anti-CTLA-4 therapy was allowed; 40% had received some.

Study findings and constraints: Also showing low normalized T-cell clonal expansion were some of the nonresponders.

With regard to this clone: The antigen is undetermined.

V lost 5 bases to trimming and J lost 0 bases; unmatched junction nucleotides: 5. Germline CDR1 and CDR2: SEHNR and FQNEAQ (reference sequence). The CDR3 loop spans 15 amino acids. TCRdb's table, derived via immunoSEQ multiplex PCR, lists solely in-frame clones and lacks some. The repertoire has tens of thousands of clones, roughly 90% of them found once; the top ten carry roughly 0.98%. The chain combines TRBV7-9 with TRBJ1-1, with TRBD1 matching 8 bases. Specimen: CD4+ or CD8+ T cells sorted from blood, collected in a trial of the OX40 agonist ivuxolimab. The source is an adult with an advanced solid tumor such as melanoma, head and neck, liver or kidney cancer. CDR3: CASSPRQGLNTEAFF. In DNA form, the CDR3 reads TGTGCCAGCAGCCCCAGACAGGGGTTGAACACTGAAGCTTTCTTT.